This entry features one T cell receptor beta chain sequence. One Seattle source followed patients from active infection through their disease course. This sample is part of a study of blood T cell repertoires in COVID-19. The wider study: Acute-phase and convalescent COVID-19 samples originated in the United States, Italy and Spain. Sample material is recorded as cDNA or gDNA derived from T cells, B-cell-depleted T cells, or PBMCs.

As originally analysed: Amplified reference gene primers provided the basis for estimating nucleated cell counts. Sequenced by immunoSEQ multiplex PCR; TCRdb stores in-frame clones only, minus some. V and J calls plus clone size are reproduced from that table; the DNA served to infer D and trimming. The sample shows approximately 500,000 clones, about 89% of them seen only once. Looked up from germline, CDR1 is SGHRS and CDR2 is YFSETQ. J lost 5 bases, V lost 2 bases, and 5 bases had no gene match. There are 15 residues in the CDR3. This TCR was recovered from a woman in her forties or fifties with COVID-19, enrolled during active disease. The sequenced sample consisted of peripheral blood. V gene TRBV5-1 combines with J gene TRBJ2-1; TRBD2 matches at 9 bases. The CDR3 DNA reads as TGCGCCAGCAGCTTCACTAGCGGGCTTAACAATGAGCAGTTCTTC. Protein sequence: CASSFTSGLNNEQFF.